The 10 T cell receptor beta chains below were found in one sample sequenced in a study of OX40 agonist ivuxolimab in advanced cancers. Here immunoSEQ multiplex PCR was the method, and the copy in TCRdb shows in-frame clones only, minus some. The profile shows 55,000 to 75,000 clones, 70% to 85% of them singletons. The material was CD4+ or CD8+ T cells sorted from blood, obtained in a trial of the OX40 agonist ivuxolimab. The receptor set was obtained from an adult with an advanced solid tumor such as melanoma, head and neck, liver or kidney cancer.

The V gene is TRBV7-9, the J gene TRBJ2-3; tentatively, D is TRBD1 (7 bases). The germline gives CDR1 SEHNR, CDR2 FQNEAQ (reference sequence). V lost 9 bases to trimming and J lost 3 bases, with 19 bases between them. This CDR3 region has 15 residues. For the CDR3, the DNA is TGTGCCAGTAAAGGAGGGGGCTCAAATACAGATACGCAGTATTTT. Amino acid sequence: CASKGGGSNTDTQYF.

The chain carries TRBV18 and TRBJ2-3; 9 nucleotides align to TRBD1. Germline lookup yields CDR1 KGHSH and CDR2 LQKENI. The CDR3 is 14 residues long. With 6 bases clipped from V and 6 bases from J, the junction kept 7 bases outside the gene matches. CDR3 sequence (DNA): TGTGCCAGCTCCTTCACAGGGGGCGGTGATACGCAGTATTTT. This encodes CASSFTGGGDTQYF.

The rearrangement uses TRBV5-1 and TRBJ1-1; D remains ambiguous. Germline values: CDR1 SGHRS, CDR2 YFSETQ. Trimming stripped 0 bases from V and 0 bases from J, with 12 bases between. The CDR3 contains 16 residues. The CDR3 here is CASSLGRGPLNTEAFF. CDR3 nucleotides: TGCGCCAGCAGCTTGGGAAGAGGCCCCTTGAACACTGAAGCTTTCTTT.

The chain carries TRBV5-1 and TRBJ2-5; D unclear. V was pared by 2 bases and J by 6 bases, with 11 bases between. This CDR3 has 13 amino acids. Germline V gene lookup returns CDR1 SGHRS and CDR2 YFSETQ. This CDR3 reads CASSLDGSKTQYF. CDR3 nucleotide sequence: TGCGCCAGCAGCTTAGATGGTTCGAAGACCCAGTACTTC.

J is TRBJ2-3 and V is TRBV7-2, with D uncertain. This CDR3 spans 12 amino acids. Germline CDR1 reads SGHTA; CDR2 reads FQGNSA. Trimming removed 5 bases from V and 9 bases from J, with 12 bases in between. The CDR3, as DNA: TGTGCCAGCAGCCCCTTAGGGCGGACGCAGTATTTT. It translates to CASSPLGRTQYF.

A note on this clone: Other DNA variants within this sample encode the same CDR3. The rearrangement joins TRBV5-4 to TRBJ1-1; D call uncertain. CDR1 is SGHNT and CDR2 is YYREEE in the germline V gene (reference sequence). Deletions cut 0 bases from V and 1 base from J, with 7 bases between. The CDR3 runs 14 residues. The CDR3 loop is CASSLGEGNTEAFF. For the CDR3, the DNA is TGTGCCAGCAGCTTGGGGGAGGGGAACACTGAAGCTTTCTTT.

The chain couples TRBV7-2 to TRBJ1-1; D may be TRBD1 (5 bases). V was clipped by 4 bases and J by 4 bases, with 10 bases between them. Per germline, CDR1 SGHTA and CDR2 FQGNSA. The CDR3 length is 13 residues. CDR3 amino acids: CASSSLRGTEAFF. As DNA, the CDR3 is TGTGCCAGCAGCTCCCTTAGGGGCACTGAAGCTTTCTTT.

The chain carries TRBV5-5 and TRBJ2-2; either TRBD1 or TRBD2 may fit D (6 bases each). CDR3 size: 15 residues. The germline gives CDR1 SGHKS, CDR2 YYEKEE (reference sequence). V gave up 5 bases and J gave up 2 bases, with 13 bases separating them. The DNA of the CDR3 is TGTGCCAGCAGACCAACAGGGACTAACACCGGGGAGCTGTTTTTT. The encoded protein is CASRPTGTNTGELFF.

The count of this clone is one. This chain uses TRBV5-5 with TRBJ1-3, with unresolved D. CDR3 length: 14 residues. V was clipped by 1 base and J by 2 bases, with 7 bases between them. The germline V gene encodes CDR1 SGHKS and CDR2 YYEKEE (reference sequence). The CDR3, as DNA: TGTGCCAGCAGCTTGAGGATTCCTGGAAACACCATATATTTT. Translating it yields CASSLRIPGNTIYF.

The rearrangement joins TRBV6-1 to TRBJ2-5, with 12 bases matching TRBD1. CDR1 MNHNS and CDR2 SASEGT come from the germline V gene. This CDR3 has 15 residues. With 4 bases clipped from V and 4 bases from J, the junction kept 4 bases outside the gene matches. The CDR3 reads CASSGGQGAGETQYF. CDR3 in DNA: TGTGCCAGCAGTGGGGGACAGGGGGCCGGAGAGACCCAGTACTTC.